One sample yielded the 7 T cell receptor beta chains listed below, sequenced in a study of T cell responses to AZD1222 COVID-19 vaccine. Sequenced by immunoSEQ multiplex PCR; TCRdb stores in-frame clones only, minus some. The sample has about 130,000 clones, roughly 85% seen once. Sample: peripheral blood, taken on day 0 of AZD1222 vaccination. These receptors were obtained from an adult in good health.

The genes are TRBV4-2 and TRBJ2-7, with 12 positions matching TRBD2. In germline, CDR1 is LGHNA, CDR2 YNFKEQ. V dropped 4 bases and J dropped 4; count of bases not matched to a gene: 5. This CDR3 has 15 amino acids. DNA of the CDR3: TGTGCCAGCAGCCCATGGACTAGCGGGGCGTACGAGCAGTACTTC. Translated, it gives CASSPWTSGAYEQYF.

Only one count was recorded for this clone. The CDR3 nucleotides read TGCGCCAGCAAGACAGGGGTGAACACTGAAGCTTTCTTT. Its translation: CASKTGVNTEAFF. The chain joins TRBV5-1 to TRBJ1-1; 8 bases match TRBD1. Germline CDR1 and CDR2: SGHRS and YFSETQ. V was clipped by 6 bases and J by 0 bases; unmatched bases: 1. The CDR3 is 13 residues long.

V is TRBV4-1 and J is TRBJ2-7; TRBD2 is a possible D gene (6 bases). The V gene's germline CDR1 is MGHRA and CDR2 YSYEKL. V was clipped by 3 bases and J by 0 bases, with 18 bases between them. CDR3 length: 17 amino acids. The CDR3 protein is CASSQGIGGASSYEQYF. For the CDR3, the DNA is TGCGCCAGCAGCCAGGGTATCGGCGGGGCCAGCTCCTACGAGCAGTACTTC.

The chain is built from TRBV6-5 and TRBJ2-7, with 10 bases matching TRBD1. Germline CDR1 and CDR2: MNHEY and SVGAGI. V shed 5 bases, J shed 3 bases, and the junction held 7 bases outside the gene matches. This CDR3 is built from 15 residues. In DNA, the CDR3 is TGTGCCAGCAGTCGAGGACAGGGGGAGCTCTACGAGCAGTACTTC. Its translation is CASSRGQGELYEQYF.

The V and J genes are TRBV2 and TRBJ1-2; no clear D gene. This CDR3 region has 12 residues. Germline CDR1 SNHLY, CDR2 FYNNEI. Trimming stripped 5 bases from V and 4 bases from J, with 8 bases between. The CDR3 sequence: CASSLTSYGYTF. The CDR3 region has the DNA TGTGCCAGCAGTTTGACCTCCTATGGCTACACCTTC.

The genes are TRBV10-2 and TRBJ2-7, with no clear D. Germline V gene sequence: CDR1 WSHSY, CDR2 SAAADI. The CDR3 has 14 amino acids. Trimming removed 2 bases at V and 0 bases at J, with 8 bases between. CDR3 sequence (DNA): TGCGCCAGCAGTGAGGTGGATGCCTCCTACGAGCAGTACTTC. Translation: CASSEVDASYEQYF.

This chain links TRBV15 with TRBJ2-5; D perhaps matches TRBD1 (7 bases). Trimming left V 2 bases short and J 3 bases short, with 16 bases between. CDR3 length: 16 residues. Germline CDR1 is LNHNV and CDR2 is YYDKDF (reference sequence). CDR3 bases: TGTGCCACCAGCAGATCCCCCCAGGGGGGAAAAGAGACCCAGTACTTC. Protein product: CATSRSPQGGKETQYF.